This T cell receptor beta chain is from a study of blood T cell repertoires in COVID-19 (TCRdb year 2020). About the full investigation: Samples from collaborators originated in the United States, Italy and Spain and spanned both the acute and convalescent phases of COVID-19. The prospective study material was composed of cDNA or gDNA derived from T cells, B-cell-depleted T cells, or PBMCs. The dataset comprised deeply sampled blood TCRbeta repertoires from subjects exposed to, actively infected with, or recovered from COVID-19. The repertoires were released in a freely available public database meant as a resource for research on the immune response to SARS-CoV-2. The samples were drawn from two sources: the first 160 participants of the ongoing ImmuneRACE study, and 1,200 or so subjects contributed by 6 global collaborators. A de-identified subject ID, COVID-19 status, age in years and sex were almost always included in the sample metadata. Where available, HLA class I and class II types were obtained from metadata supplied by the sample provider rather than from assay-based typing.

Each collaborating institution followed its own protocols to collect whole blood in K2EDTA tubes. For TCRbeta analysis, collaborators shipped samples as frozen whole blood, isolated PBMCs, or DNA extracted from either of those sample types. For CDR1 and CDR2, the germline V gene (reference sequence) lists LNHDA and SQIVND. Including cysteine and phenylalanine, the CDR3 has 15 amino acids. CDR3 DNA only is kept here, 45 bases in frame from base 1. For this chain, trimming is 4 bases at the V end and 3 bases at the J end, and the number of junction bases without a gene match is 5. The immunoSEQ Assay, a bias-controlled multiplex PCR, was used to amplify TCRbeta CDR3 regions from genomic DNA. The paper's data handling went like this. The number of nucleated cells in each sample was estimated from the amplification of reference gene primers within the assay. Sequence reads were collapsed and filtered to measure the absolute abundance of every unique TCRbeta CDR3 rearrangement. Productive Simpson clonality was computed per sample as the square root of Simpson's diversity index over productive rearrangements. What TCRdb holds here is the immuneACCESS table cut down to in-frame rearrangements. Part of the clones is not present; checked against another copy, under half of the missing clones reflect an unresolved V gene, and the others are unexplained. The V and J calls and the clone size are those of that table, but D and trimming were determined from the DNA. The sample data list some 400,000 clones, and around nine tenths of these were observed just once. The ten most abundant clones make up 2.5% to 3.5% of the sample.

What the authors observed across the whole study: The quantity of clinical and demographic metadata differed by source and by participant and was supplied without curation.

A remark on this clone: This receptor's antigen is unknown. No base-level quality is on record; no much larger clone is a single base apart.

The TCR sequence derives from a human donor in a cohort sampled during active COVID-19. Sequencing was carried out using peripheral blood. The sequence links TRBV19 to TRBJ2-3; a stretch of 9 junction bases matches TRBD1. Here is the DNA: TGTGCCAGTAGTACCCGGGACAGGGAGACAGATACGCAGTATTTT. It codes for CASSTRDRETDTQYF.